A single TCR beta chain is shown here with its context. In the source study's methods: Estimates of nucleated cell counts were drawn from the amplification of reference gene primers. Profiled with immunoSEQ multiplex PCR; TCRdb holds only in-frame clones, not every one. V, J and clone size were drawn from that table, and D and trimming were deduced from the DNA. Of 25,000 or so clones in the sample, about 80% are singletons; the top ten hold around 69%. This sample stems from a study of blood T cell repertoires in COVID-19. Background on the study: Collection of acute and convalescent COVID-19 samples took place in the United States, Italy and Spain. From T cells, B-cell-depleted T cells, or PBMCs came the material, which was cDNA or gDNA.

V shed 4 bases and J shed 5 bases, with 14 bases lying between them. The CDR3 is 14 residues long. The germline V gene encodes CDR1 KGHSY and CDR2 FQNENV. The sequenced material came from peripheral blood. The chain carries TRBV16 and TRBJ1-1; possible D gene TRBD1, 5 bases. This clonotype was obtained from a man between 70 and 80 years old with acute or convalescent COVID-19. The CDR3 region has the DNA TGTGCCAGCAGCCCCACCTCCCGGACAACTGAAGCTTTCTTT. This translates into CASSPTSRTTEAFF. The full variable domain, completed using reference TRBV16 and TRBJ1-1, is GEEVAQTPKHLVRGEGQKAKLYCAPIKGHSYVFWYQQVLKNEFKFLISFQNENVFDETGMPKERFSAKCLPNSPCSLEIQATKLEDSAVYFCASSPTSRTTEAFFGQGTRLTVV.